The clone carrying this TCR beta chain was counted a few times. The record originates from a study of identical twins' blood T cells. MiXCR, run by TCRdb on the 5' RACE reads, gives a single entry per CDR3 protein. The profile shows 300,000 to 450,000 distinct CDR3 sequences, 25% to 35% of them singletons. The germline CDR1 and CDR2 sequences are MNHEY and SMNVEV (reference sequence). This CDR3 spans 13 amino acids. The V gene lost 3 bases and the J gene lost 4 bases, with 9 bases spanning the gap. This sequence joins TRBV27 and TRBJ1-2; D unresolved. This sequence originates from a woman between 18 and 50 years old in good health. The sequencing input was PBMCs. The CDR3 here is CASSFEGSYGYTF. The CDR3 region has the DNA TGTGCCAGCAGTTTTGAGGGATCCTATGGCTACACCTTC.